The 26 T cell receptor beta chains below come from one sample, sequenced in a study of CD8 T cells in Susac syndrome. After extraction with the RNeasy kit, 0.5 to 1 ug of the RNA was reverse transcribed using random hexamers. TCRdb passed the immunoSEQ multiplex PCR reads through MiXCR, listing each CDR3 protein once. The sample lists roughly 130,000 distinct CDR3 sequences, around 94% occurring once. Source material: CD8+ T cells from PBMCs. The source is a human donor with Susac syndrome.

This clonotype was recorded once. The chain uses TRBV5-1 and TRBJ1-4, with D hard to call. Germline V gene data show CDR1 as SGHRS and CDR2 as YFSETQ. There are 15 residues in the CDR3. V was clipped by 4 bases and J by 0 bases, with 10 bases between them. CDR3 DNA: TGCGCCAGCAGCCCAGGCTCTGCAACTAATGAAAAACTGTTTTTT. Encoded protein: CASSPGSATNEKLFF.

This chain links TRBV19 with TRBJ1-1, with TRBD1 as a possible D gene (5 bases). CDR1 is LNHDA and CDR2 is SQIVND in the germline V gene (reference sequence). The CDR3 has 14 residues. Trimming left V 3 bases short and J 5 bases short, with 13 bases between. The CDR3 nucleotides are TGTGCCAGTAGTATCCGGGGACCCCATACTGAAGCTTTCTTT. It codes for CASSIRGPHTEAFF.

This chain connects TRBV4-3 to TRBJ2-7; a weak D match, TRBD1 (5 bases). There are 15 residues in the CDR3. The ends were cut back, 0 bases at V and 5 bases at J, with 14 bases in the middle. Germline assignment: CDR1 LGHNA and CDR2 YSLEER. CDR3 residues: CASSQDLGALDEQYF. The CDR3 region has the DNA TGCGCCAGCAGCCAAGATCTAGGGGCCCTCGACGAGCAGTACTTC.

This chain uses TRBV10-1 with TRBJ2-5, with TRBD2 matching over 11 bases. The CDR3 covers 18 residues. Germline trimming cut 0 bases from V and 1 base from J; bases unmatched to any gene: 7. Germline CDR1 WNHNN, CDR2 SYGVQD (reference sequence). Written as DNA, the CDR3 is TGCGCCAGCAGTGAGTCGAACGGCGGGACTAGCGGCCAAGAGACCCAGTACTTC. It is translated as CASSESNGGTSGQETQYF.

The genes are TRBV3-1 and TRBJ2-5, with a tentative D call TRBD1 (5 bases). V gave up 1 base and J gave up 0 bases, with 18 bases separating them. Germline CDR1 LGHDT, CDR2 YNNKEL (reference sequence). The CDR3 totals 18 residues. The CDR3 is CASSQGWGLGHNQETQYF. CDR3 DNA: TGTGCCAGCAGCCAAGGCTGGGGTCTAGGACACAACCAAGAGACCCAGTACTTC.

The chain is built from TRBV27 and TRBJ1-5; D remains ambiguous. The CDR3 is 13 residues long. Germline CDR1 MNHEY, CDR2 SMNVEV (reference sequence). The V and J ends lost 0 bases and 5 bases respectively, with 5 bases between them. CDR3 loop: CASSLSGDQPQHF. The CDR3 nucleotides read TGTGCCAGCAGTTTATCCGGAGATCAGCCCCAGCATTTT.

The gene calls are TRBV29-1 and TRBJ2-1; 8 bases align to TRBD2. Losses at the gene ends were 5 bases for V and 2 bases for J; bases not matched to a gene: 11. CDR3 length equals 16 residues. Germline CDR1 reads SQVTM; CDR2 reads ANQGSEA. Here the CDR3 DNA reads TGCAGCGTTCCTCCACCGTCGCGGGGGGCCTACAATGAGCAGTTCTTC. Protein product: CSVPPPSRGAYNEQFF.

V usage is TRBV6-5 and J usage is TRBJ2-1, with 7 bases fitting TRBD1. Germline CDR1 and CDR2: MNHEY and SVGAGI. V was pared by 5 bases and J by 8 bases, with 6 bases of the junction left unmatched. The CDR3 loop spans 13 amino acids. As DNA, the CDR3 is TGTGCCAGCAGTCTCGACAGGGACGATGAGCAGTTCTTC. Amino acid sequence: CASSLDRDDEQFF.

This chain connects TRBV12-3 or TRBV12-4 to TRBJ2-2; 8 bases are a match to TRBD1. CDR3 length equals 15 residues. With V trimmed by 5 bases and J by 2 bases, 4 bases remained unmatched. The CDR3 DNA sequence: TGTGCCAGCAGTGCAGGGGGCGGTAACACCGGGGAGCTGTTTTTT. It translates to CASSAGGGNTGELFF.

This clonotype occurred once. The chain couples TRBV6-5 to TRBJ1-6; 11 bases map to TRBD1. This CDR3 comprises 14 residues. Germline V lookup: CDR1 MNHEY, CDR2 SVGAGI. With 5 bases clipped from V and 9 bases from J, the junction kept 3 bases outside the gene matches. The CDR3: CASSPDRGLSPLHF. In DNA form, the CDR3 reads TGTGCCAGCAGTCCGGACAGGGGGCTTTCACCCCTCCACTTT.

J is TRBJ1-4 and V is TRBV30; D gene uncertain. Trimming removed 0 bases from V and 8 bases from J, with 4 bases in between. CDR3 length equals 11 residues. Per the germline V gene, CDR1 is GTSNPN and CDR2 is SVGIG (reference sequence). CDR3 nucleotide sequence: TGTGCCTGGAGTGTAACAGAAAAACTGTTTTTT. Protein product: CAWSVTEKLFF. Full variable domain (missing parts from reference TRBV30 and TRBJ1-4): SQTIHQWPATLVQPVGSPLSLECTVEGTSNPNLYWYRQAAGRGLQLLFYSVGIGQISSEVPQNLSASRPQDRQFILSSKKLLLSDSGFYLCAWSVTEKLFFGSGTQLSVL.

CDR3: CSARPLGGTEAFF. The DNA of the CDR3 is TGCAGTGCTAGACCCTTGGGGGGCACTGAAGCTTTCTTT. This chain uses TRBV20-1 with TRBJ1-1; TRBD1 is a possible D gene (5 bases). CDR3 length: 13 amino acids. CDR1 is DFQATT and CDR2 is SNEGSKA in the germline V gene (reference sequence). V lost 2 bases, J lost 4 bases, and 11 bases lay in between.

J is TRBJ2-7 and V is TRBV7-9; 8 bases line up with TRBD1. This CDR3 spans 15 amino acids. The germline gives CDR1 SEHNR, CDR2 FQNEAQ (reference sequence). J lost 1 base, V lost 7 bases, and 9 bases had no gene match. This chain's CDR3 is CASIGQGVWSYEQYF. The CDR3 nucleotides are TGTGCCAGCATCGGACAGGGAGTCTGGTCCTACGAGCAGTACTTC.

V is TRBV12-3 or TRBV12-4 and J is TRBJ2-7; 7 positions match TRBD2. Trimming cost V 10 bases and J 7 bases; bases outside gene matches: 4. The CDR3 contains 10 residues. CDR3 nucleotide sequence: TGTGCCACCTACGGGGGGGAGCAGTACTTC. Protein sequence: CATYGGEQYF.

The chain is built from TRBV7-2 and TRBJ2-3; D may be TRBD1 or TRBD2 (6 bases each). Germline loops: CDR1 SGHTA, CDR2 FQGNSA. V dropped 6 bases and J dropped 3 bases, with 13 bases sitting between them. This CDR3 is 14 amino acids long. DNA of the CDR3: TGTGCCAGCAGGGAGGGGGGAAATACAGATACGCAGTATTTT. This encodes CASREGGNTDTQYF. Looking up the rest from reference TRBV7-2 and TRBJ2-3 gives the full variable domain: GAGVSQSPSNKVTEKGKDVELRCDPISGHTALYWYRQSLGQGLEFLIYFQGNSAPDKSGLPSDRFSAERTGGSVSTLTIQRTQQEDSAVYLCASREGGNTDTQYFGPGTRLTVL.

The rearrangement uses TRBV5-4 and TRBJ2-1; 12 bases align to TRBD2. Germline V gene data show CDR1 as SGHNT and CDR2 as YYREEE (reference sequence). The CDR3 has 16 amino acids. V was clipped by 4 bases and J by 5 bases; unmatched bases: 7. This CDR3 reads CASSTGLAGLDNEQFF. The DNA of the CDR3 is TGTGCCAGCAGCACGGGACTAGCGGGCTTAGACAATGAGCAGTTCTTC.

V gene TRBV7-8 combines with J gene TRBJ2-3; TRBD1 agrees at 7 bases. Germline V gene lookup returns CDR1 SGHVS and CDR2 FQNEAQ. With V trimmed by 4 bases and J by 0 bases, 7 bases remained unmatched. The CDR3 spans 16 residues. The CDR3 loop reads CASSWNGQASTDTQYF. CDR3 coding DNA: TGTGCCAGCAGCTGGAACGGACAGGCAAGCACAGATACGCAGTATTTT. The whole variable domain, remainder taken from reference TRBV7-8 and TRBJ2-3, is GAGVSQSPRYKVAKRGQDVALRCDPISGHVSLFWYQQALGQGPEFLTYFQNEAQLDKSGLPSDRFFAERPEGSVSTLKIQRTQQEDSAVYLCASSWNGQASTDTQYFGPGTRLTVL.

CDR3 sequence: CASSVGLGLETQYF. CDR3 bases: TGTGCCAGCAGCGTAGGACTAGGCCTTGAGACCCAGTACTTC. The rearrangement joins TRBV9 to TRBJ2-5, with D possibly being TRBD2 (6 bases). Trimming took off 0 bases at V and 5 bases at J, with 11 bases between the two ends. Germline V lookup: CDR1 SGDLS, CDR2 YYNGEE. This CDR3 region has 14 residues.

The chain recombines TRBV12-3 or TRBV12-4 with TRBJ1-1; D gene uncertain. CDR3 length: 11 amino acids. Trimming stripped 6 bases from V and 4 bases from J, with 6 bases between. The CDR3 reads CASSPGTEAFF. The CDR3 DNA follows: TGTGCCAGCAGCCCGGGCACTGAAGCTTTCTTT.

This clonotype was found once. This chain links TRBV13 with TRBJ2-1; TRBD2 matches at 8 bases. Germline V gene lookup returns CDR1 PRHDT and CDR2 FYEKMQ (reference sequence). The CDR3 has 16 amino acids. The V segment lost 5 bases and the J segment 6 bases; nucleotides outside the gene matches: 12. The CDR3 here is CASSPLKSGGPNEQFF. CDR3 DNA sequence: TGTGCCAGCAGCCCCCTCAAGTCGGGGGGGCCCAATGAGCAGTTCTTC.

This rearrangement joins TRBV14 to TRBJ2-7; D is unclear. The CDR3 is made up of 12 amino acids. V was cut by 1 base and J by 5 bases, with 6 bases left in between. Per germline, CDR1 SGHDN and CDR2 FVKESK. This CDR3 is CASSQAADEQYF. The CDR3 DNA follows: TGTGCCAGCAGCCAAGCTGCGGACGAGCAGTACTTC.

This chain connects TRBV7-2 to TRBJ2-7; 12 bases map to TRBD2. Germline values: CDR1 SGHTA, CDR2 FQGNSA. V was clipped by 4 bases and J by 2 bases; unmatched bases: 6. The CDR3 runs to 16 residues. The CDR3 protein is CASSSWTSGEPYEQYF. The CDR3 DNA reads as TGTGCCAGCAGCTCGTGGACTAGCGGGGAGCCCTACGAGCAGTACTTC.

The chain uses TRBV15 and TRBJ2-2, with D uncertain. V lost 0 bases to trimming and J lost 0 bases, with 5 bases between them. Germline CDR1 and CDR2: LNHNV and YYDKDF (reference sequence). This CDR3 comprises 15 residues. CDR3 protein: CATSRDASNTGELFF. The CDR3 bases are TGTGCCACCAGCAGAGATGCGTCGAACACCGGGGAGCTGTTTTTT.

This clonotype has only one observation. The CDR3 sequence: CASSYGTYTGELFF. The DNA of the CDR3 is TGTGCCAGCAGTTACGGGACCTACACCGGGGAGCTGTTTTTT. The chain has TRBV27 and TRBJ2-2, with D perhaps matching TRBD1 or TRBD2 (5 bases each). The CDR3 contains 14 residues. The V end lost 4 bases, the J end lost 3 bases, and 9 bases lay between the germline ends. CDR1 and CDR2 (germline): MNHEY, SMNVEV (reference sequence).

The count of this clonotype is one. V and J are TRBV4-1 and TRBJ2-7, with a possible D match to TRBD1 (5 bases). V lost 5 bases to trimming and J lost 7 bases, with 15 bases between them. The germline CDR1 and CDR2 sequences are MGHRA and YSYEKL. The CDR3 has 13 amino acids. The CDR3 is CASSGQGLREQYF. In DNA form, the CDR3 reads TGCGCCAGCAGCGGGCAGGGATTGCGGGAGCAGTACTTC.

The chain recombines TRBV24-1 with TRBJ1-2; TRBD1 aligns across 9 bases. Germline-derived CDR1 and CDR2 are KGHDR and SFDVKD. The V gene end was trimmed by 7 bases and the J gene end by 2 bases; junction bases not matched to a gene: 10. This CDR3 has 16 amino acids. CDR3 sequence reads: CATSKGIGQGNYGYTF. CDR3 DNA sequence: TGTGCCACCAGCAAAGGGATCGGACAGGGGAACTATGGCTACACCTTC.